A selection of T cell receptor beta chains follows, all from one sample in a study of blood T cells in healthy people across ages. Each CDR3 protein gets one entry after TCRdb re-called the 5' RACE reads with MiXCR. Altogether about 670,000 distinct CDR3 sequences are present, approximately 52% being singletons, with the ten largest covering less than 15%. Material for sequencing was blood. The source of these receptors is a woman of 80 years or more in good health. The CDR3 runs from the conserved cysteine through the conserved F or W. The order of the fields is D gene, J gene, clone size, V gene, CDR3 protein, CDR3 DNA. A D gene is named only where the DNA matches it firmly. Size values are once, few and many counts, or a class for expanded clones, and some rows have none.

>-|TRBJ2-1|-|TRBV20-1
CSAAQGGVHNEQFF
TGCAGTGCGGCACAGGGGGGGGTTCACAATGAGCAGTTCTTC
>TRBD1|TRBJ1-4|few|TRBV12-3/TRBV12-4
CASKQGREKLFF
TGTGCCAGCAAACAGGGGAGGGAAAAACTGTTTTTT
>TRBD2|TRBJ2-3|once|TRBV5-1
CASSFSGGRLSTDTQYF
TGCGCCAGCAGCTTCAGCGGGGGGCGGCTCAGCACAGATACGCAGTATTTT
>-|TRBJ2-6|-|TRBV7-8
CASSFLIMHSGANVLTF
TGTGCCAGCAGCTTCCTGATCATGCACTCTGGGGCCAACGTCCTGACTTTC
>-|TRBJ2-7|many|TRBV27
CASSVYTRSVSYEQYF
TGTGCCAGCAGTGTCTATACTAGATCGGTCTCCTACGAGCAGTACTTC
>TRBD1|TRBJ1-5|-|TRBV2
CASRGGTGAKGSPQHF
TGTGCCAGCAGAGGAGGGACAGGGGCAAAAGGGTCGCCCCAGCATTTT
>TRBD2|TRBJ2-3|few|TRBV3-1
CASSPPQVLAETDTQYF
TGTGCCAGCAGCCCGCCTCAGGTACTAGCGGAAACAGATACGCAGTATTTT
>-|TRBJ2-1|once|TRBV18
CASSPRAASSYNEQFF
TGTGCCAGCTCACCACGGGCAGCTAGCTCCTACAATGAGCAGTTCTTC
>-|TRBJ1-1|few|TRBV6-5
CASSGSREGEAFF
TGTGCCAGCAGTGGGTCCAGGGAGGGGGAAGCTTTCTTT
>-|TRBJ1-5|many|TRBV20-1
CSARGVSGPLQPYRNQPQHF
TGCAGTGCTAGAGGGGTGTCAGGCCCTCTCCAACCGTATCGCAATCAGCCCCAGCATTTT
>-|TRBJ2-7|many|TRBV20-1
CSAWTDPPGQYF
TGCAGTGCCTGGACAGACCCTCCGGGGCAGTACTTC
>-|TRBJ1-2|-|TRBV30
CAWSPSREVGYTF
TGTGCCTGGAGTCCCAGTCGGGAAGTAGGCTACACCTTC
>TRBD2|TRBJ2-5|once|TRBV7-2
CASSLDTVGGPYQETQYF
TGTGCCAGCAGCTTAGATACGGTGGGAGGGCCGTACCAAGAGACCCAGTACTTC
>-|TRBJ2-1|-|TRBV29-1
CSVAGVTASSYNEQFF
TGCAGCGTTGCGGGTGTCACGGCCAGCTCCTACAATGAGCAGTTCTTC
>TRBD2|TRBJ2-7|-|TRBV7-3
CASSLYGTSGSYEQYF
TGTGCCAGCAGCTTGTATGGGACTAGCGGGAGTTATGAGCAGTACTTC
>TRBD2|TRBJ2-1|-|TRBV5-1
CASSFGTKAQEQFF
TGCGCCAGCAGCTTTGGGACTAAGGCGCAAGAGCAGTTCTTC
>TRBD1|TRBJ2-1|few|TRBV27
CASSTGTAYNEQFF
TGTGCCAGCAGCACCGGGACAGCGTACAATGAGCAGTTCTTC
>TRBD2|TRBJ2-7|-|TRBV5-1
CASSLGASGSFSYEQYF
TGCGCCAGCAGCTTGGGGGCTAGCGGGTCTTTTTCCTACGAGCAGTACTTC
>-|TRBJ2-1|many|TRBV5-1
CASSLEGVSYNEQFF
TGCGCCAGCAGCTTGGAGGGGGTCTCCTACAATGAGCAGTTCTTC
>-|TRBJ1-1|-|TRBV14
CASSQLRGEGPEAFF
TGTGCCAGCAGCCAACTAAGAGGCGAGGGGCCTGAAGCTTTCTTT
>-|TRBJ2-1|-|TRBV5-6
CASSLKGKRGNEQFF
TGTGCCAGCAGCTTAAAGGGCAAACGAGGCAATGAGCAGTTCTTC
>-|TRBJ2-3|-|TRBV29-1
CSVGTFTDTQYF
TGCAGCGTCGGGACTTTCACAGATACGCAGTATTTT
>-|TRBJ1-2|-|TRBV20-1
CSASLGGPGYGYTF
TGCAGTGCTAGTCTCGGGGGGCCGGGCTATGGCTACACCTTC
>-|TRBJ2-5|-|TRBV6-6
CATSSFTLSNEQYF
TGTGCCACCAGTAGTTTTACCCTGAGCAATGAGCAGTACTTC
>TRBD1|TRBJ1-2|many|TRBV12-3/TRBV12-4
CASSLEGARGYTF
TGTGCCAGCAGTCTCGAGGGGGCGAGGGGCTACACCTTC
>-|TRBJ2-3|once|TRBV4-1
CASSGFGLISTDTQYF
TGCGCCAGCAGCGGGTTTGGGCTAATCAGCACAGATACGCAGTATTTT
>-|TRBJ2-1|many|TRBV11-2
CASSLNWAVEHGEQFF
TGTGCCAGCAGCTTAAATTGGGCGGTCGAGCACGGGGAGCAGTTCTTC
>-|TRBJ2-7|-|TRBV15
CATSRSPESGNEQYF
TGTGCCACCAGCAGATCTCCGGAATCGGGTAACGAGCAGTACTTC
>-|TRBJ1-5|-|TRBV20-1
CSAKIGNQPQHF
TGCAGTGCTAAGATTGGCAATCAGCCCCAGCATTTT
>TRBD2|TRBJ2-1|many|TRBV6-4
CASSDSGTSGVYEQFF
TGTGCCAGCAGTGACTCCGGAACTAGCGGTGTCTATGAGCAGTTCTTC
>-|TRBJ2-1|many|TRBV4-1
CASSQGTGTGYNEQFF
TGCGCCAGCAGCCAAGGTACAGGGACTGGCTACAATGAGCAGTTCTTC
>-|TRBJ2-1|-|TRBV4-1
CASSQETRALVYNEQFF
TGCGCCAGCAGCCAAGAAACTAGGGCATTGGTCTACAATGAGCAGTTCTTC
>-|TRBJ2-1|once|TRBV21-1
CASGTDTPVNEQFF
TGTGCCAGCGGCACGGACACCCCGGTCAATGAGCAGTTCTTC
>-|TRBJ2-7|many|TRBV5-1
CASSLFGPGPYEQYF
TGCGCCAGCAGCTTGTTCGGACCCGGGCCTTACGAGCAGTACTTC
>-|TRBJ2-2|-|TRBV11-2
CAGSFREGSTGELFF
TGTGCCGGCAGCTTTAGAGAGGGGAGTACCGGGGAGCTGTTTTTT
>-|TRBJ2-7|-|TRBV20-1
CSAKDSPYEQYF
TGCAGTGCGAAAGACAGTCCCTACGAGCAGTACTTC
>-|TRBJ1-5|-|TRBV19
CASHGGFGQPQHF
TGTGCCTCCCACGGGGGTTTCGGGCAGCCCCAGCATTTT